This passage covers 10 T cell receptor beta chains from one sample sequenced in a study of blood T cells in healthy people across ages. Then a second PCR, running roughly 7 to 11 cycles, was carried out with a sample-barcoded 5' primer and a J-beta primer mix. TCRdb ran MiXCR on the 5' RACE reads and lists one entry per CDR3 protein. The table records fewer than 800,000 distinct CDR3 sequences, about 25% of them present only once. The same data also contributed to another study, on T cells of mothers and their children.

Sequenced sample: blood. The receptor source for this set is a boy younger than 18 in good health.

This clonotype has only a few counts. The chain joins TRBV5-1 to TRBJ2-1; TRBD2 matches at 10 bases. The V gene end was trimmed by 2 bases and the J gene end by 8 bases; junction bases not matched to a gene: 13. CDR3 length equals 17 residues. Germline CDR1 and CDR2: SGHRS and YFSETQ. CDR3 sequence: CASSFDGLADSWDEQFF. The CDR3 region has the DNA TGCGCCAGCAGCTTCGACGGACTAGCGGACTCTTGGGATGAGCAGTTCTTC.

This chain connects TRBV29-1 to TRBJ1-2; D gene uncertain. Germline values: CDR1 SQVTM, CDR2 ANQGSEA. The CDR3 has 12 residues. The V gene lost 0 bases and the J gene lost 8 bases, with 10 bases spanning the gap. The CDR3: CSVEDQVGGYTF. DNA for the CDR3: TGCAGCGTTGAAGATCAGGTGGGCGGCTACACCTTC.

This clonotype was observed a handful of times. For the CDR3, the DNA is TGTGCCAGCAGCCGCCGCAGACTAGAGGGACACAATGAGCAGTTCTTC. Translated: CASSRRRLEGHNEQFF. The chain combines TRBV7-9 with TRBJ2-5, with D maybe TRBD2 (6 bases). The end of the DNA fits TRBJ2-1 better, so the J call may be wrong. Germline V lookup: CDR1 SEHNR, CDR2 FQNEAQ (reference sequence). This CDR3 spans 16 amino acids.

This clonotype was seen a few times. The chain links TRBV12-5 to TRBJ2-2; D may be TRBD1 or TRBD2 (5 bases each). The CDR3 is 16 amino acids. V dropped 9 bases and J dropped 1 base, with 18 bases sitting between them. CDR1 and CDR2 from the germline V gene are LGHNT and FRNRAP. Here the CDR3 reads CASRDDRLGNTGELFF. The CDR3 coding sequence is TGTGCTAGCCGGGACGACCGCCTTGGGAACACCGGGGAGCTGTTTTTT.

Of note for this clonotype: Relative to the germline gene, one junction end is altered; a read error may explain this. This chain links TRBV15 with TRBJ2-5; D is possibly TRBD1 or TRBD2 (5 bases each). The CDR3 covers 14 residues. CDR1 and CDR2 (germline): LNHNV, YYDKDF (reference sequence). CDR3 nucleotide sequence: TGTGCCACCAGCGGAGACCGGGGCTCGGAGACCCAGTACTTC. Protein product: CATSGDRGSETQYF.

V is TRBV2 and J is TRBJ2-1; D unresolved. The V end was cut by 6 bases, the J end by 8 bases, with 11 bases between. Germline CDR1 SNHLY, CDR2 FYNNEI. This CDR3 contains 12 residues. CDR3 sequence reads: CASSYDLYEQFF. The DNA for the CDR3 is TGTGCCAGCAGCTACGACTTATATGAGCAGTTCTTC.

The CDR3 nucleotides read TGTGCCAGCAAGAGGACAGGAGGCCCCGGGGAGCTGTTTTTT. It is translated as CASKRTGGPGELFF. The chain combines TRBV2 with TRBJ2-2; 7 positions agree with TRBD1. V was clipped by 7 bases and J by 6 bases; unmatched bases: 8. CDR1 is SNHLY, CDR2 FYNNEI, per germline. The CDR3 loop spans 14 amino acids. The variable domain in full, with the rest retrieved from reference TRBV2 and TRBJ2-2, is EPEVTQTPSHQVTQMGQEVILRCVPISNHLYFYWYRQILGQKVEFLVSFYNNEISEKSEIFDDQFSVERPDGSNFTLKIRSTKLEDSAMYFCASKRTGGPGELFFGEGSRLTVL.

This clonotype was detected only a few times. The chain links TRBV28 to TRBJ2-3, with 9 bases lining up with TRBD1. The CDR3 is 18 residues long. The V and J ends lost 3 bases and 0 bases, in that order; junction bases with no gene match: 10. The germline gives CDR1 MDHEN, CDR2 SYDVKM. CDR3: CASSFRGQGFPSTDTQYF. The CDR3 nucleotides are TGTGCCAGCAGTTTCCGGGGACAGGGCTTTCCTAGCACAGATACGCAGTATTTT.

The J gene is TRBJ2-5, the V gene TRBV15, with 8 bases identical to TRBD1. There are 17 residues in the CDR3. V gave up 0 bases and J gave up 1 base; unmatched junction bases: 7. Germline assignment: CDR1 LNHNV and CDR2 YYDKDF (reference sequence). The CDR3: CATSRDRTGKLQETQYF. The CDR3 DNA reads as TGTGCCACCAGCAGAGATCGGACAGGGAAACTCCAAGAGACCCAGTACTTC.

With regard to this clonotype: An end of the junction differs from the germline gene, which may be a read error. The chain combines TRBV3-1 with TRBJ2-7, with D perhaps TRBD1 (6 bases). The CDR3 spans 13 residues. Germline loops: CDR1 LGHDT, CDR2 YNNKEL (reference sequence). The CDR3 protein is CAGRGDTSYEQYF. Here the CDR3 DNA reads TGTGCCGGCAGAGGGGACACCTCCTACGAGCAGTACTTC.